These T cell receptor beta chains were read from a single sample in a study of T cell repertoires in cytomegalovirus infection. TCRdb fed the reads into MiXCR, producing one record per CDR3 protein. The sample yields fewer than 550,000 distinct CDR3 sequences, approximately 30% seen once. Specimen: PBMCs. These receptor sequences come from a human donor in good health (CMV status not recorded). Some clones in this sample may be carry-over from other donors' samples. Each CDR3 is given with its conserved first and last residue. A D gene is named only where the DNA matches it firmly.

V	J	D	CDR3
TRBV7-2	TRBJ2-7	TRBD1	CASSLTTGGYEQYF
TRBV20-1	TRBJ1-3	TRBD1	CSARAGTEYSGNTIYF
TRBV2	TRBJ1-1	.	CARAAFGPGPSRSEAFF
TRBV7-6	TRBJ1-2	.	CASSLAASANYGYTF
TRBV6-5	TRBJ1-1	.	CASRTDGGPFTEAFF
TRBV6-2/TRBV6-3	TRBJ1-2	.	CASKEDNYGYTF
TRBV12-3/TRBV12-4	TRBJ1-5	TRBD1	CASSLGPPGQVFSGNQPQHF
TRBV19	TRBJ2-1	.	CASSAMGSSYNEQFF
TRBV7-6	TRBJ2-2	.	CASSLLASQTGELFF
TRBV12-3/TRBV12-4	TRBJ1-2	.	CASRTNPGTPRGYTF
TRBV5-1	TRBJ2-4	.	CASSPEGTRTSLAKNIQYF
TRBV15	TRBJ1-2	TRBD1	CATSRGTGAFYGYTF
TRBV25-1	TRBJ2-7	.	CASSAAYEQYF
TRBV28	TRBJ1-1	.	CASSVWQPLRNTEAFF
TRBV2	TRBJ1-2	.	CASSEARGTPLGGYTF